Following are 21 T cell receptor beta chains from one sample sequenced in a study of T cell responses to AZD1222 COVID-19 vaccine. TCRdb's copy holds only in-frame clones and misses some; the assay was immunoSEQ multiplex PCR. The profile shows about 120,000 clones, approximately 85% of them singletons. This sample comprised peripheral blood, obtained on day 0 of AZD1222 vaccination. These receptors all come from an adult in good health.

For the CDR3, the DNA is TGTGCCAGCAGTGAGGGACAGGCCCTTCGGGGGGACTATGGCTACACCTTC. It codes for CASSEGQALRGDYGYTF. The rearrangement uses TRBV2 and TRBJ1-2; 8 bases line up with TRBD1. The CDR3 contains 17 residues. The junction had 12 bases not matched to a gene; V was cut back by 3 bases and J by 3 bases. Germline V CDR1 and CDR2: SNHLY, FYNNEI.

The gene calls are TRBV6-5 and TRBJ1-2, with TRBD1 identical over 12 bases. The CDR3 is 14 amino acids. Looked up from germline, CDR1 is MNHEY and CDR2 is SVGAGI. With 5 bases clipped from V and 10 bases from J, the junction kept 8 bases outside the gene matches. The CDR3 DNA sequence: TGTGCCAGCAGTACCCCCGGGACAGGGGGCGCCTACACCTTC. It encodes CASSTPGTGGAYTF.

The chain uses TRBV9 and TRBJ2-7; 11 bases align to TRBD2. Germline V gene sequence: CDR1 SGDLS, CDR2 YYNGEE. The CDR3 spans 17 residues. The V segment lost 3 bases and the J segment 0 bases; nucleotides outside the gene matches: 8. CDR3 sequence: CASSAWGTSGPSYEQYF. In nucleotides, the CDR3 is TGTGCCAGCAGCGCTTGGGGGACTAGCGGCCCCTCCTACGAGCAGTACTTC.

The rearrangement uses TRBV27 and TRBJ1-1, with TRBD1 matching over 7 bases. V dropped 4 bases and J dropped 4; count of bases not matched to a gene: 3. This CDR3 is 13 amino acids long. Looked up from germline, CDR1 is MNHEY and CDR2 is SMNVEV (reference sequence). The CDR3 protein is CASSYRGGTEAFF. CDR3 nucleotide sequence: TGTGCCAGCAGTTACAGGGGAGGCACTGAAGCTTTCTTT.

The rearrangement uses TRBV5-6 and TRBJ1-2, with D hard to call. Per germline, CDR1 SGHDT and CDR2 YYEEEE. The CDR3 spans 16 residues. Trimming left V 0 bases short and J 2 bases short, with 14 bases between. CDR3 loop: CASSLGPPVRNYGYTF. As DNA, the CDR3 is TGTGCCAGCAGCTTGGGGCCTCCCGTGAGGAACTATGGCTACACCTTC. The full variable domain, completed using reference TRBV5-6 and TRBJ1-2, is DAGVTQSPTHLIKTRGQQVTLRCSPKSGHDTVSWYQQALGQGPQFIFQYYEEEERQRGNFPDRFSGHQFPNYSSELNVNALLLGDSALYLCASSLGPPVRNYGYTFGSGTRLTVV.

The chain uses TRBV7-8 and TRBJ2-6; D call uncertain. From germline, CDR1 is SGHVS and CDR2 FQNEAQ. The CDR3 is made up of 17 amino acids. V was shortened by 1 base and J by 0 bases, with 10 bases between the two germline ends. This CDR3 reads CASSLGTGFSGANVLTF. The CDR3 nucleotides read TGTGCCAGCAGCTTAGGTACGGGTTTCTCTGGGGCCAACGTCCTGACTTTC.

The rearrangement links TRBV5-1 to TRBJ1-2; 10 bases map to TRBD1. Germline V gene sequence: CDR1 SGHRS, CDR2 YFSETQ. The CDR3 covers 14 residues. V lost 2 bases and J lost 10; bases outside the gene matches: 8. As DNA, the CDR3 is TGCGCCAGCAGCTTCTCTGACAGGGGGCAAGTCTACACCTTC. Protein: CASSFSDRGQVYTF.

This chain links TRBV5-1 with TRBJ2-3, with 14 nucleotides matching TRBD2. Trimming took 3 bases from V and 4 from J; bases not matched to a gene: 1. Germline V gene sequence: CDR1 SGHRS, CDR2 YFSETQ. The CDR3 runs to 15 residues. The CDR3 sequence is CASSWGLAGADTQYF. CDR3 coding DNA: TGCGCCAGCAGCTGGGGACTAGCGGGAGCAGATACGCAGTATTTT.

This clone was detected only a few times. The chain carries TRBV11-3 and TRBJ2-7; D perhaps matches TRBD1 (6 bases). V lost 3 bases, J lost 2 bases, and 14 bases lay in between. CDR1 SGHNT and CDR2 YENEEA come from the germline V gene. CDR3 length: 15 amino acids. The CDR3 here is CASSFMGHGTYEQYF. The CDR3 coding sequence is TGTGCCAGCAGCTTCATGGGACACGGAACCTACGAGCAGTACTTC.

The rearrangement links TRBV6-5 to TRBJ2-3; 8 bases are a match to TRBD1. Germline V gives CDR1 MNHEY, CDR2 SVGAGI. V was clipped by 4 bases and J by 8 bases; unmatched bases: 5. The CDR3 length is 13 residues. CDR3 bases: TGTGCCAGCAGTTCCCAGGGGGCCGTTACGCAGTATTTT. Translated: CASSSQGAVTQYF.

The V and J genes are TRBV11-3 and TRBJ2-7; D gene uncertain. V shed 5 bases and J shed 0 bases, with 11 bases lying between them. CDR1 SGHNT and CDR2 YENEEA come from the germline V gene. This CDR3 has 14 amino acids. The CDR3 here is CASSTVRSSYEQYF. Here the CDR3 DNA reads TGTGCCAGCAGCACCGTGAGGAGCTCCTACGAGCAGTACTTC.

This clone came up a few times. The rearrangement links TRBV11-2 to TRBJ2-3, with D unclear. Germline V CDR1 and CDR2: SGHAT, FQNNGV. Trimming took off 7 bases at V and 5 bases at J, with 13 bases between the two ends. The CDR3 is made up of 13 amino acids. CDR3 in amino acids: CASIGPYGDTQYF. CDR3 nucleotides: TGTGCCAGCATAGGCCCTTATGGAGATACGCAGTATTTT.

Concerning this clone: The same CDR3 also results from other DNA sequences found in this sample. This rearrangement joins TRBV29-1 to TRBJ2-3; TRBD2 matches at 8 bases. From germline, CDR1 is SQVTM and CDR2 ANQGSEA. V lost 4 bases, J lost 2 bases, and 2 bases stayed unmatched. The CDR3 consists of 13 residues. The CDR3 DNA reads TGCAGCGTTGTCGGGGGGGCCACAGATACGCAGTATTTT. Its protein product is CSVVGGATDTQYF.

The chain links TRBV25-1 to TRBJ1-1; 7 nucleotides align to TRBD1. CDR3 length: 14 amino acids. Trimming at V came to 3 bases and at J to 4 bases, leaving 5 bases not matched to a gene. Germline V gene lookup returns CDR1 MGHDK and CDR2 SYGVNS. The CDR3: CASSETGLSTEAFF. The CDR3 DNA reads TGTGCCAGCAGTGAGACAGGGTTGAGCACTGAAGCTTTCTTT.

In this sample, this clone turned up once. J is TRBJ2-7 and V is TRBV18; D unclear. V was cut by 3 bases and J by 5 bases, with 11 bases left in between. The CDR3 length is 13 residues. Germline CDR1 reads KGHSH; CDR2 reads LQKENI. This chain's CDR3 is CASSPLEAHEQYF. CDR3 nucleotide sequence: TGTGCCAGCTCACCGCTTGAGGCCCACGAGCAGTACTTC.

The chain links TRBV11-2 to TRBJ2-7, with D perhaps TRBD1 or TRBD2 (5 bases each). V shed 1 base and J shed 3 bases, with 10 bases lying between them. This CDR3 is 14 amino acids long. Germline V CDR1 and CDR2: SGHAT, FQNNGV. CDR3 residues: CASSLGGTGYEQYF. CDR3 nucleotides: TGTGCCAGCAGCTTAGGAGGGACCGGCTACGAGCAGTACTTC.

The chain employs TRBV7-3 and TRBJ2-5, with TRBD2 matching 7 bases. The CDR3 runs 15 residues. The ends lost 5 bases at V and 5 bases at J; junction bases unmatched: 11. Germline CDR1 SGHTA, CDR2 FQGTGA. CDR3 in DNA: TGTGCCAGCAGCCGTAGCTCCACAGCGGGGGAGACCCAGTACTTC. This sequence encodes CASSRSSTAGETQYF.

With respect to this clone: At one boundary the junction diverges from the germline segment, which might be a read error. The CDR3 DNA follows: TGTGCTAGCAGCTCCGTCGGGGGCAGGAGTGAGACCCAGTACTTC. This sequence encodes CASSSVGGRSETQYF. The chain links TRBV7-7 to TRBJ2-5; D may be TRBD1 or TRBD2 (6 bases each). The CDR3 contains 15 residues. Germline V lookup: CDR1 SSHAT, CDR2 FNYEAQ (reference sequence).

The genes are TRBV3-1 (or the pseudogene TRBV3-2) and TRBJ2-1, with 10 nucleotides matching TRBD1. J lost 4 bases, V lost 0 bases, and 3 bases had no gene match. The CDR3 is made up of 16 amino acids. Germline-derived CDR1 and CDR2 are LGHDT and YNNKEL (reference sequence). CDR3 sequence reads: CASSQEPGQGYNEQFF. Written as DNA, the CDR3 is TGTGCCAGCAGCCAAGAACCGGGACAGGGGTACAATGAGCAGTTCTTC.

The chain recombines TRBV6-5 with TRBJ1-2; D is ambiguous. The CDR3 length is 14 residues. The V and J ends lost 4 bases and 2 bases respectively, with 11 bases between them. Germline V gene sequence: CDR1 MNHEY, CDR2 SVGAGI. CDR3 protein: CASSFEGGNYGYTF. The CDR3 nucleotides read TGTGCCAGCAGTTTCGAAGGTGGGAACTATGGCTACACCTTC.

V is TRBV30 and J is TRBJ2-7, with 7 bases fitting TRBD1. There are 11 residues in the CDR3. Germline CDR1 reads GTSNPN; CDR2 reads SVGIG (reference sequence). The trim removed 5 bases at V and 5 bases at J, leaving 3 bases unmatched. This CDR3 is CAWEQGNEQYF. In DNA form, the CDR3 reads TGTGCCTGGGAACAGGGGAACGAGCAGTACTTC.